This TCR beta chain was identified during a study of blood T cell repertoires in COVID-19. Germline CDR1 and CDR2: LNHDA and SQIVND (reference sequence). This CDR3 region has 15 residues. V was pared by 7 bases and J by 0 bases, with 15 bases between. Clones were read by immunoSEQ multiplex PCR, and TCRdb kept only the in-frame ones, dropping some. The sample shows about 81,000 clones, approximately 82% of them seen only once. The source of this sequence is a human donor in a cohort sampled during active COVID-19. The sample taken for sequencing was peripheral blood. The V and J genes are TRBV19 and TRBJ1-2, with a weak D call TRBD1 (6 bases). In DNA, the CDR3 is TGTGCCAGTATAACCTCCAGGGGAGCTAACTATGGCTACACCTTC. Amino acids: CASITSRGANYGYTF.